These T cell receptor beta chains were read from a single sample in a study of T cell repertoires in cytomegalovirus infection. TCRdb ran MiXCR on the reads and lists one entry per CDR3 protein. The profile shows approximately 350,000 distinct CDR3 sequences, about a third of them singletons. These TCRs are of unknown antigen specificity. Material: cultured PBMCs, obtained from culture after CMV antigen stimulation. All receptors derive from a human donor in good health (CMV status not recorded). Some clones in this sample may be carry-over from other donors' samples. Each CDR3 is given without its conserved first and last residue.

j_gene: TRBJ2-7
v_gene: TRBV5-1
CDR3aa: ASRVGTTAYEQY

j_gene: TRBJ1-5
v_gene: TRBV19
CDR3aa: ASTLGQGHFNQPQH

j_gene: TRBJ2-7
v_gene: TRBV2
CDR3aa: ASSLIALAATYEQY

j_gene: TRBJ2-1
v_gene: TRBV5-5
CDR3aa: ASRPGLPHNEQF

j_gene: TRBJ2-5
v_gene: TRBV6-6
CDR3aa: ASSYPSRGVGFQETQY

j_gene: TRBJ2-3
v_gene: TRBV7-2
CDR3aa: ASSLVSSGTDTQY

j_gene: TRBJ1-2
v_gene: TRBV7-8
CDR3aa: ASSFGRGPADGYT

j_gene: TRBJ2-3
v_gene: TRBV20-1
CDR3aa: SARPGQEPPNTQY

j_gene: TRBJ1-2
v_gene: TRBV7-2
CDR3aa: ASSFEGARGYT

j_gene: TRBJ2-1
v_gene: TRBV27
CDR3aa: ASSGLVRNEQF

j_gene: TRBJ1-4
v_gene: TRBV11-2
CDR3aa: ASSPFPATNEKLF

j_gene: TRBJ2-1
v_gene: TRBV4-2
CDR3aa: ASSQALAGVYNEQF

j_gene: TRBJ2-1
v_gene: TRBV29-1
CDR3aa: SVEPSSGRANEQF

j_gene: TRBJ1-4
v_gene: TRBV27
CDR3aa: ASSPPNEKLF

j_gene: TRBJ2-3
v_gene: TRBV12-3/TRBV12-4
CDR3aa: ASQWDVTDTQY

j_gene: TRBJ1-5
v_gene: TRBV20-1
CDR3aa: SARDLQGKVGNQPQH

j_gene: TRBJ2-5
v_gene: TRBV7-2
CDR3aa: ASSLGSGAGETQY

j_gene: TRBJ2-7
v_gene: TRBV4-3
CDR3aa: ASSQGLAGGREQY

j_gene: TRBJ1-1
v_gene: TRBV7-2
CDR3aa: ASSPRRVDTEAF